This TCR beta chain was identified during a study of blood T cell repertoires in COVID-19. Across the study: Samples taken during acute and convalescent COVID-19 were collected in the United States, Italy and Spain. PBMCs, B-cell-depleted T cells, or T cells provided the cDNA or gDNA that made up the material.

Per the authors' pipeline: Scientists estimated how many nucleated cells there were by amplifying reference gene primers. TCRdb's table, derived via immunoSEQ multiplex PCR, lists solely in-frame clones and lacks some. The D gene and trimming were derived from the DNA, and the V and J assignments and clone size from that table. The table has over 65,000 clones, 85% to 90% seen once. The sample taken for sequencing was peripheral blood. The TCR sequence derives from a woman in her fifties or sixties with acute or convalescent COVID-19.

Written as DNA, the CDR3 is TGTGCCAGCAGCTTGGCGACAGGGGGGTATAGCAATCAGCCCCAGCATTTT. It encodes CASSLATGGYSNQPQHF. The chain combines TRBV7-9 with TRBJ1-5, with TRBD1 matching 9 bases. V lost 3 bases and J lost 0; bases outside the gene matches: 6. Germline CDR1 is SEHNR and CDR2 is FQNEAQ (reference sequence). The CDR3 loop spans 17 amino acids.